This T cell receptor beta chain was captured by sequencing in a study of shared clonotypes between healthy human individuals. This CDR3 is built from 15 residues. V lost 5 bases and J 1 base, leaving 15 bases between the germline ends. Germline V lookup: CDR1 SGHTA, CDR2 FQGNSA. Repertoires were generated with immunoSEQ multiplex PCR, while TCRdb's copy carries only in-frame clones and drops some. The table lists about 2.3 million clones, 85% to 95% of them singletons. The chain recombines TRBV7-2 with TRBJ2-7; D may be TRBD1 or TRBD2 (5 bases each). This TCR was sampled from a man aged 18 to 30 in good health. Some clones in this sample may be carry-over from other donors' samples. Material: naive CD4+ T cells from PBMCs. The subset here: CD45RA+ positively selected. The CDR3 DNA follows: TGTGCCAGCAGCCTCTCGTCTGGGGGTTCCTACGAGCAGTACTTC. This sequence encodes CASSLSSGGSYEQYF.